This T cell receptor (beta chain) came from a study of identical twins. One entry per CDR3 protein, called by TCRdb with MiXCR from the 5' RACE reads. Of 650,000 to 750,000 distinct CDR3 sequences listed, around 20% are singletons. This clonotype was seen more than once but under ten times. Germline values: CDR1 KGHSH, CDR2 LQKENI. The CDR3 has 15 amino acids. Trimming took 3 bases from V and 4 from J; bases not matched to a gene: 9. These data also featured in a second study, about T cells expressing NK-cell markers. Per that paper: It was from sorted CD3+CD56+NKG2C+, CD3+CD56+NKG2C- and CD3+CD56-NKG2C+ T cells that TCR beta repertoires came.

The TCR originated in a woman younger than 30 in good health. What was sequenced was PBMCs. The rearrangement uses TRBV18 and TRBJ2-7, with TRBD1 matching over 7 bases. The CDR3 protein is CASSPQLKGAYEQYF. The CDR3 DNA reads TGTGCCAGCTCACCCCAGTTAAAGGGGGCGTACGAGCAGTACTTC.